The 14 T cell receptor beta chains below come from one sample, sequenced in a study of Ad26.COV2.S vaccination and SARS-CoV-2 variants. The repertoire was sequenced with immunoSEQ multiplex PCR; TCRdb's copy has only in-frame clones and lacks some. This table holds about 480,000 clones, roughly 87% found once. The treatment: 15 to 20 received Ad26.COV2.S at low or high dose, single or two shots; 5 received placebo; per-sample allocation not given. Day 63 after the first vaccine or placebo injection was the time point for sampling. The material sequenced was peripheral blood, taken in a trial of Ad26.COV2.S vaccine versus placebo. The receptor set was obtained from a person between 18 and 59 years old who received the Ad26.COV2.S COVID-19 vaccine or a placebo.

The V call is TRBV28, the J call TRBJ2-1; D gene ambiguous. V dropped 6 bases and J dropped 5 bases, with 2 bases sitting between them. Germline V gene data show CDR1 as MDHEN and CDR2 as SYDVKM. The CDR3 totals 10 residues. CDR3 nucleotide sequence: TGTGCCAGCAGACACAATGAGCAGTTCTTC. Amino acids: CASRHNEQFF.

The rearrangement uses TRBV5-1 and TRBJ1-2, with D perhaps TRBD1 (6 bases). V was pared by 0 bases and J by 4 bases, with 13 bases between. The CDR3 is 15 residues long. Germline V lookup: CDR1 SGHRS, CDR2 YFSETQ. CDR3 in DNA: TGCGCCAGCAGCTTGGCCCCGACAGGCCTCTATGGCTACACCTTC. Its translation is CASSLAPTGLYGYTF.

The V gene is TRBV28, the J gene TRBJ2-1; D remains ambiguous. V lost 5 bases and J lost 7, with 12 bases in between. CDR3 length equals 13 residues. Looked up from germline, CDR1 is MDHEN and CDR2 is SYDVKM. This CDR3 reads CASSATHPNEQFF. The CDR3, as DNA: TGTGCCAGCAGTGCCACTCATCCTAATGAGCAGTTCTTC. Together with reference TRBV28 and TRBJ2-1, the CDR3 gives the full variable domain: DVKVTQSSRYLVKRTGEKVFLECVQDMDHENMFWYRQDPGLGLRLIYFSYDVKMKEKGDIPEGYSVSREKKERFSLILESASTNQTSMYLCASSATHPNEQFFGPGTRLTVL.

The chain couples TRBV29-1 to TRBJ2-7; D call uncertain. CDR3 length: 13 amino acids. Trimming removed 7 bases at V and 1 base at J, with 14 bases between. The V gene's germline CDR1 is SQVTM and CDR2 ANQGSEA. This chain's CDR3 is CSERMMPSYEQYF. In DNA, the CDR3 is TGCAGCGAACGGATGATGCCTTCCTACGAGCAGTACTTC.

The chain has TRBV28 and TRBJ1-6, with D unclear. Trimming took 2 bases from V and 7 from J, leaving 21 bases between them. CDR1 and CDR2 from the germline V gene are MDHEN and SYDVKM. This CDR3 is built from 18 residues. The CDR3 DNA reads as TGTGCCAGCAGTTTACTTGTGTCGGGCCTACGAGGGAATTCACCCCTCCACTTT. It specifies CASSLLVSGLRGNSPLHF.

V and J are TRBV25-1 and TRBJ2-2; a possible D gene is TRBD1 (6 bases). Germline CDR1 reads MGHDK; CDR2 reads SYGVNS. Trimming removed 1 base at V and 4 bases at J, with 13 bases between. The CDR3 totals 16 residues. The CDR3 DNA sequence: TGTGCCAGCAGTGAATTGGTGGGGGCGGGCACCGGGGAGCTGTTTTTT. It yields the protein CASSELVGAGTGELFF.

The genes are TRBV5-6 and TRBJ2-4; the D gene is possibly TRBD2 (6 bases). Germline V gene sequence: CDR1 SGHDT, CDR2 YYEEEE. V lost 9 bases, J lost 2 bases, and 15 bases lay in between. This CDR3 has 14 residues. CDR3 amino acids: CATGFRGTKNIQYF. The CDR3 coding sequence is TGTGCCACCGGCTTTCGGGGGACCAAAAACATTCAGTACTTC.

Written as DNA, the CDR3 is TGTGCCAGCAGCAAGAACAGGGGACCCACCTACGAGCAGTACTTC. It yields the protein CASSKNRGPTYEQYF. The J gene is TRBJ2-7, the V gene TRBV11-2; 7 bases map to TRBD1. The CDR3 has 15 residues. The germline gives CDR1 SGHAT, CDR2 FQNNGV. Trimming cost V 5 bases and J 2 bases; bases outside gene matches: 9.

This chain connects TRBV4-3 to TRBJ2-2; D unclear. Looked up from germline, CDR1 is LGHNA and CDR2 is YSLEER. The CDR3 covers 14 residues. Trimming stripped 2 bases from V and 2 bases from J, with 6 bases between. The CDR3: CASSQLVNTGELFF. In DNA form, the CDR3 reads TGCGCCAGCAGCCAACTGGTAAACACCGGGGAGCTGTTTTTT.

The genes are TRBV3-1 (or the pseudogene TRBV3-2) and TRBJ2-1, with D possibly being TRBD1 (6 bases). The V gene's germline CDR1 is LGHDT and CDR2 YNNKEL (reference sequence). This CDR3 comprises 15 residues. The V and J ends lost 8 bases and 6 bases respectively, with 20 bases between them. CDR3 sequence reads: CASRPQGRAPNEQFF. DNA of the CDR3: TGTGCCAGCCGACCGCAGGGGAGAGCCCCCAATGAGCAGTTCTTC.

This chain joins TRBV7-8 and TRBJ1-5; unclear D gene. The CDR3 contains 17 residues. Trimming cost V 4 bases and J 1 base, with 17 bases left between them. Germline V lookup: CDR1 SGHVS, CDR2 FQNEAQ. CDR3 in DNA: TGTGCCAGCAGCTCCCCATCCGGGAAGGGAAGCAATCAGCCCCAGCATTTT. Its translation is CASSSPSGKGSNQPQHF.

The CDR3 DNA follows: TGTGCCAGCAGCAGGGACAGGGTGCCGGGGGAGCAGTACTTC. This translates into CASSRDRVPGEQYF. The chain carries TRBV7-2 and TRBJ2-7; 9 bases line up with TRBD1. CDR3 length equals 14 residues. The germline CDR1 and CDR2 sequences are SGHTA and FQGNSA. The V and J ends lost 5 bases and 7 bases, in that order; junction bases with no gene match: 9.

This rearrangement joins TRBV2 to TRBJ1-1; D is possibly TRBD1 (5 bases). The V end lost 3 bases, the J end lost 7 bases, and 18 bases lay between the germline ends. Germline CDR1 and CDR2: SNHLY and FYNNEI. This CDR3 has 15 amino acids. The CDR3 nucleotides read TGTGCCAGCAGTGACCAGGGACGGTTGGGTAGTGAAGCTTTCTTT. It specifies CASSDQGRLGSEAFF. Full variable domain (remainder filled in from reference TRBV2 and TRBJ1-1): EPEVTQTPSHQVTQMGQEVILRCVPISNHLYFYWYRQILGQKVEFLVSFYNNEISEKSEIFDDQFSVERPDGSNFTLKIRSTKLEDSAMYFCASSDQGRLGSEAFFGQGTRLTVV.

The rearrangement uses TRBV29-1 and TRBJ2-7; perhaps TRBD1 as D (5 bases). The ends were cut back, 3 bases at V and 5 bases at J, with 8 bases in the middle. This CDR3 has 11 residues. Germline-derived CDR1 and CDR2 are SQVTM and ANQGSEA. As DNA, the CDR3 is TGCAGCGTTGACAAGGGGCACGAGCAGTACTTC. Amino acids: CSVDKGHEQYF.